This TCR beta chain was found in a study of cytomegalovirus exposure and HLA in healthy donors. Germline values: CDR1 MNHNY, CDR2 SVGAGI (reference sequence). Trimming stripped 2 bases from V and 0 bases from J, with 7 bases between. The CDR3 sequence is 14 residues long. PCR amplification relied on 60 Vbeta primers (plus 13 Jbeta primers). Assay: immunoSEQ multiplex PCR; the TCRdb copy retains only in-frame clones and omits some. The table has some 120,000 clones, less than 20% seen once; the top ten hold under 2%. The chain links TRBV6-6 to TRBJ2-5, with unresolved D. The source is a young woman in good health and CMV-seronegative. Sample: PBMCs. CDR3 nucleotide sequence: TGTGCCAGCAGTTACAGTAACAACCAAGAGACCCAGTACTTC. The encoded protein is CASSYSNNQETQYF.